Following are 3 T cell receptor beta chains from one sample sequenced in a study of blood T cell repertoires in COVID-19. Sequencing used immunoSEQ multiplex PCR; TCRdb keeps in-frame clones, though not all of them. This sample has approximately 220,000 clones, with approximately 90% found just once. The sample comprised PBMCs or T cells enriched from blood (not recorded which). The source is a man in his thirties or forties who had recovered from COVID-19.

In this sample, this clone turned up once. The V gene is TRBV5-6, the J gene TRBJ1-2, with D possibly being TRBD1 (6 bases). Trimming cost V 4 bases and J 5 bases, with 21 bases left between them. In germline, CDR1 is SGHDT, CDR2 YYEEEE. This CDR3 contains 16 residues. CDR3 in amino acids: CASSPWTALESYGYTF. CDR3 in DNA: TGTGCCAGCAGCCCATGGACAGCCCTTGAGTCGTATGGCTACACCTTC.

The V gene is TRBV3-1 (or the pseudogene TRBV3-2), the J gene TRBJ2-5; 8 bases line up with TRBD1. Trimming cost V 7 bases and J 4 bases; bases outside gene matches: 11. The CDR3 is 15 residues long. CDR1 is LGHDT, CDR2 YNNKEL, per germline (reference sequence). The CDR3 DNA reads as TGTGCCAGCAACTCCCCTGGACAGGGTCCAGAGACCCAGTACTTC. Translation gives CASNSPGQGPETQYF.

The CDR3: CASSQTDRVVQVWPGELFF. The DNA for the CDR3 is TGTGCCAGCAGCCAAACGGACAGGGTGGTCCAGGTTTGGCCCGGGGAGCTGTTTTTT. The gene calls are TRBV3-1 (or the pseudogene TRBV3-2) and TRBJ2-2, with 8 bases lining up with TRBD1. Per germline, CDR1 LGHDT and CDR2 YNNKEL (reference sequence). Trimming took 2 bases from V and 6 from J; bases not matched to a gene: 17. The CDR3 consists of 19 residues.